This T cell receptor (beta chain) was found in a study of metastatic and nonmetastatic thyroid tumors. Study background: Patients with malignant and benign thyroid disease provided blood and tumor or nodule tissue, whose repertoires were compared. Overall study results and limits: Significantly higher TCR beta diversity was reportedly seen in malignant thyroid tumors than benign nodules, in blood and tumor.

Notes on this clone: Its antigen is currently unknown.

Each patient went into thyroid surgery without having received any treatment. The germline V gene encodes CDR1 SGHRS and CDR2 YFSETQ. The length of the CDR3 is 14 residues. With 4 bases clipped from V and 5 bases from J, the junction kept 8 bases outside the gene matches. MiXCR was used by TCRdb to re-call the PCR reads. Of about 35,000 clones detected, over 25% appear once; the ten largest clones hold about 7.2%. This clonotype was sampled from a female donor with papillary thyroid cancer or a benign thyroid nodule (not recorded which). Some clones in this sample may be carry-over from other donors' samples. The chain recombines TRBV5-1 with TRBJ2-7; the match to TRBD1 covers 8 bases. Material for sequencing was blood. The chain's CDR3 is CASSINGQGNEQYF. The CDR3 DNA reads TGCGCCAGCAGCATAAATGGACAGGGAAACGAGCAGTACTTC.